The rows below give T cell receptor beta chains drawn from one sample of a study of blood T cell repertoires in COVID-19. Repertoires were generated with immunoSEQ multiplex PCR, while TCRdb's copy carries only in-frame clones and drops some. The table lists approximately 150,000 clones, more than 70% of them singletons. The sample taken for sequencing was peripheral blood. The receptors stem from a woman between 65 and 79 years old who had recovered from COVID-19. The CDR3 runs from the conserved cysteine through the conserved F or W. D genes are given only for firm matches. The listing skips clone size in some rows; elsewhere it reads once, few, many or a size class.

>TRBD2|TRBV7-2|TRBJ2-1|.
CASSPSTSGSGDEQFF
TGTGCCAGCAGCCCTAGTACTAGCGGGAGTGGGGATGAGCAGTTCTTC
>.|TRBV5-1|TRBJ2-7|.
CASSPDTRYYEQYF
TGCGCCAGCAGCCCAGACACCAGGTACTACGAGCAGTACTTC
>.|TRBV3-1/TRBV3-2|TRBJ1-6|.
CASSPSAGGDSPLHF
TGTGCCAGCAGCCCCTCCGCGGGGGGCGATTCACCCCTCCACTTT
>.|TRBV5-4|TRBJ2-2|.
CASSLDARGTGELFF
TGTGCCAGCAGCTTGGACGCAAGGGGCACCGGGGAGCTGTTTTTT
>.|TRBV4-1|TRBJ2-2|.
CASSQVLAGVHTGELFF
TGCGCCAGCAGCCAAGTCTTGGCAGGGGTTCACACCGGGGAGCTGTTTTTT
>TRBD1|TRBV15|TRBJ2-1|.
CATKTGGENNEQFF
TGTGCCACCAAGACAGGGGGCGAGAACAATGAGCAGTTCTTC
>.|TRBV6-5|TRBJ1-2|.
CASREGGVYGYTF
TGTGCCAGCAGGGAGGGGGGGGTTTATGGCTACACCTTC
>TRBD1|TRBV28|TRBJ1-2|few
CASRPGGAYGYTF
TGTGCCAGCAGGCCAGGGGGCGCTTATGGCTACACCTTC
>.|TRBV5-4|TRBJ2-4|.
CASSPGESPLAKNIQYF
TGTGCCAGCAGCCCTGGGGAGAGCCCACTAGCCAAAAACATTCAGTACTTC
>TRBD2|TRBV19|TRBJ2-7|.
CASSTRGGEQYF
TGTGCCAGTAGTACCCGGGGGGGCGAGCAGTACTTC
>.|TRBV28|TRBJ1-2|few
CASSLGGPPYGYTF
TGTGCCAGCAGTTTGGGGGGACCCCCTTATGGCTACACCTTC
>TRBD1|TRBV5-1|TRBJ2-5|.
CASSWGTGSETQYF
TGCGCCAGCAGCTGGGGGACAGGGTCCGAGACCCAGTACTTC
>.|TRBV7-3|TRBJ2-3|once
CASSSKALGGTDTQYF
TGTGCCAGCAGCTCCAAGGCCCTAGGGGGCACAGATACGCAGTATTTT
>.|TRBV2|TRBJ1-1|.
CASGGDTKAFF
TGTGCCAGTGGGGGGGACACAAAAGCTTTCTTT
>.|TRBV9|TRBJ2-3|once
CASSVVATTDTQYF
TGTGCCAGCAGCGTAGTGGCAACCACAGATACGCAGTATTTT
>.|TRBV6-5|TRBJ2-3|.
CASSYSGREADTQYF
TGTGCCAGCAGTTACTCGGGGCGGGAAGCAGATACGCAGTATTTT
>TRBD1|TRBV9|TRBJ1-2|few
CASSVVDRAGYTF
TGTGCCAGCAGCGTAGTCGACAGGGCTGGCTACACCTTC
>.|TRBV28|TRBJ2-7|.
CASRLPTGPEQYF
TGTGCCAGCAGACTCCCCACAGGTCCCGAGCAGTACTTC
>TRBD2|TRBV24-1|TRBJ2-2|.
CATSWGGTGELFF
TGTGCCACCAGTTGGGGGGGCACCGGGGAGCTGTTTTTT
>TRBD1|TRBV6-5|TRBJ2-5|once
CASTNRGKETQYF
TGTGCCAGCACCAACAGGGGGAAAGAGACCCAGTACTTC
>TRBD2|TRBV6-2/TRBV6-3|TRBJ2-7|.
CASSRRLAGEGEQYF
TGTGCCAGCAGCCGAAGACTAGCGGGGGAGGGCGAGCAGTACTTC
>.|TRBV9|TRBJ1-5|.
CASSPGGQNQPQHF
TGTGCCAGCTCACCCGGGGGTCAGAATCAGCCCCAGCATTTT
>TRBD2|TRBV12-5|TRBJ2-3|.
CASAPRSGRSDTQYF
TGTGCTAGTGCCCCCCGTAGCGGGAGGTCTGATACGCAGTATTTT
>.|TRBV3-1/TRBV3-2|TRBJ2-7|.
CASSQARLAVQYF
TGTGCCAGCAGCCAAGCCAGATTGGCGGTGCAGTACTTC